This TCR beta chain was sequenced in a study of T cells in Graves' hyperthyroidism and ophthalmopathy (dated by TCRdb to the late 2010s). With respect to the entire study: Peripheral blood was collected at initial diagnosis, before any treatment. The paper describes TCR Vbeta CDR3 sequencing of 135 peripheral blood samples, made up of roughly 40 ophthalmopathy patients, over 70 hyperthyroidism patients and about 17 progressor patients. For training and testing, the approximately 97 patients in the discovery cohort were randomly divided in a 7:3 ratio. To identify distinguishing TCR V-J signatures, a discovery cohort of 100 patients was used, comprising 40 to 45 with Graves' ophthalmopathy and around 57 with stable Graves' hyperthyroidism. Thyroid tissue and blood T-cell repertoires from roughly six Graves' hyperthyroidism patients were also compared in the study. An independent validation cohort of around 19 hyperthyroidism patients and about 15 patients who later progressed to ophthalmopathy tested prospective prediction of ophthalmopathy. After blood sampling, hyperthyroidism patients were treated with methimazole at a starting dose of 30 mg daily, and ophthalmopathy patients were treated with high-dose intravenous methylprednisolone. Study-level results and caveats: No statistical method was used to fix the sample size in advance, and group allocation was not hidden from the investigators. During validation, the model predicted progression to ophthalmopathy a median of about 6.5 months ahead of onset, with almost 71% sensitivity and almost 75% specificity. In cross-validation, a model built on a 13 V-J signature told ophthalmopathy apart from stable hyperthyroidism with approximately 90% sensitivity and roughly 81% specificity, and in testing the same model reached 80%/75%. Most expanded thyroid clonotypes (frequency above 0.001) were also found in blood, which suggests that blood repertoires may mirror thyroid immune responses.

The TCR beta CDR3 regions were amplified from the RNA transcripts. The TCR CDR3 was subjected to a first round of RT-PCR using the HTBI primer set and the Qiagen OneStep RT-PCR kit. The libraries were constructed in a second round of multiplex PCR and then size-selected and purified. The libraries were sequenced on an Illumina HiSeq2000 using paired-end 100 bp reads. On the authors' methods: SOAPnuke was used to process the raw data, with reads discarded if the reads contained adapters or uncalled bases, had a mean Phred below 15, or lacked an exact constant-primer or identifier match. High-quality paired reads were merged with COPE v1.2.5, and unique nucleotide sequences were defined as clonotypes. MiTCR v1.1 was used to align clonotypes to the IMGT TRBV, TRBD and TRBJ reference segments. The analysis was restricted to V-J combinations with a frequency above 0.0001, which together covered 99.2% of the repertoires. The TCS score was defined as F50 (clonal expansion) divided by E x V (chaos), with BLOSUM62-based TCRdist calculated between CDR3 peptides within each V-J. Welch's t-statistics and random forest reduced around 510 V-J features to 10 to 15, which were used in a naive Bayes classifier (R e1071). Clones were called with MiXCR by TCRdb after fastp trimmed the public reads at Q25, and only in-frame beta chains were retained. Every distinct CDR3 protein forms one entry, paired with its most common genes and DNA. The authors' filters were not applied to this entry. Within this sample are about 180,000 distinct CDR3 sequences, with around 15% of them counted one time only. The ten biggest clones cover roughly 30% of the sample.

Stable Graves' hyperthyroidism was defined as no progression to ophthalmopathy during 18 months of follow-up. Hyperthyroidism patients were aged 18 to 65 years and newly diagnosed, with disease duration of less than 2 months. Exclusion was applied to patients with uncontrolled infections, other autoimmune diseases, pregnancy or lactation. Diagnoses were based on clinical symptoms, serum thyroxine and TRAb, thyroid ultrasound and orbital computed tomography. PBMCs were separated from 8 to 10 ml of fresh peripheral blood using Ficoll-Paque density gradient centrifugation. Trizol reagent was used to extract total RNA, and RNA quality was then checked on an Agilent 2100 Bioanalyzer. The CDR3 goes from the cysteine to the phenylalanine over 10 residues. The DNA shown is the 30-base CDR3, in frame from base 1. The germline V gene sets CDR1 to SQVTM and CDR2 to ANQGSEA. In this sample, this clonotype turned up many times. Its antigen remains unidentified. At one end, the junction sequence differs from germline, possibly due to a read error.

The chain employs TRBV29-1 and TRBJ2-2; possibly the D gene is TRBD2, per 5 matching bases. Sequenced input: blood. This TCR came from a woman in her fifties or sixties with Graves' hyperthyroidism. CDR3 region: CSVRIGELFF. The nucleotide sequence is given as TGCAGCGTGAGGATCGGGGAACTGTTTTTT.